Listed here are 18 T cell receptor beta chains from one sample, sequenced in a study of T cell responses to AZD1222 COVID-19 vaccine (dated by TCRdb to the early 2020s). Libraries were made using the immunoSEQ multiplex PCR assay. As stored in TCRdb, this immuneACCESS dataset retains in-frame rearrangements with V and J assigned. A fraction of the clones does not appear; measured against another copy, unresolved V genes explain less than half of the discrepancy, and the remainder lacks a known reason. Here the sample has 95,000 to 150,000 clones; more than 80% occur a single time. Under 3.5% of the sample rests with the top ten. The label giving this sample's time point can be read as: baseline before first vaccination. The input for sequencing was peripheral blood, taken on day 0 of AZD1222 vaccination. The receptors stem from an adult in good health.

The chain uses TRBV10-3 and TRBJ2-3; no reliable D call. V gave up 0 bases and J gave up 1 base, with 5 bases separating them. Germline V CDR1 and CDR2: ENHRY, SYGVKD. The CDR3 contains 14 residues. CDR3 amino acids: CAISESWGTDTQYF. The CDR3 DNA reads TGTGCCATCAGTGAGTCATGGGGCACAGATACGCAGTATTTT.

The gene calls are TRBV5-5 and TRBJ2-1; 9 positions agree with TRBD1. V lost 4 bases and J lost 8; bases outside the gene matches: 7. The V gene's germline CDR1 is SGHKS and CDR2 YYEKEE (reference sequence). The CDR3 is 14 amino acids. The chain's CDR3 is CASSRGQGNHEQFF. In DNA, the CDR3 is TGTGCCAGCAGCCGCGGACAGGGGAACCATGAGCAGTTCTTC. Filled out from reference TRBV5-5 and TRBJ2-1, the complete variable domain reads DAGVTQSPTHLIKTRGQQVTLRCSPISGHKSVSWYQQVLGQGPQFIFQYYEKEERGRGNFPDRFSARQFPNYSSELNVNALLLGDSALYLCASSRGQGNHEQFFGPGTRLTVL.

The chain combines TRBV5-5 with TRBJ1-6, with 7 positions matching TRBD1. The CDR3 totals 14 residues. The germline V gene has CDR1 SGHKS and CDR2 YYEKEE (reference sequence). The trim removed 3 bases at V and 6 bases at J, leaving 3 bases unmatched. The CDR3 DNA reads as TGTGCCAGCAGCTCCGGGACAGTTAATTCACCCCTCCACTTT. It yields the protein CASSSGTVNSPLHF.

The chain has TRBV6-2 or TRBV6-3 and TRBJ2-2; D gene uncertain. CDR3 size: 16 residues. Trimming removed 5 bases from V and 5 bases from J, with 18 bases in between. Germline CDR1 MNHEY, CDR2 SVGEGT. In nucleotides, the CDR3 is TGTGCCAGCAGTCCCCAAGCAGGTGGAATGACCGGGGAGCTGTTTTTT. Translating it yields CASSPQAGGMTGELFF.

The chain is built from TRBV3-1 (or the pseudogene TRBV3-2) and TRBJ2-1; D possibly uses TRBD1 or TRBD2 (6 bases each). This CDR3 has 16 amino acids. Looked up from germline, CDR1 is LGHDT and CDR2 is YNNKEL (reference sequence). V gave up 4 bases and J gave up 4 bases, with 17 bases separating them. The CDR3 region is CASSLSRGGLYNEQFF. The CDR3 DNA reads as TGTGCCAGCAGCCTCAGTCGAGGGGGGCTGTACAATGAGCAGTTCTTC.

The table lists this clone with many counts. The chain uses TRBV7-9 and TRBJ2-7; D may match TRBD1 or TRBD2 (5 bases each). V lost 6 bases and J 0 bases, leaving 9 bases between the germline ends. Germline-derived CDR1 and CDR2 are SEHNR and FQNEAQ (reference sequence). The CDR3 spans 13 residues. The CDR3 sequence is CASRHGTSYEQYF. The DNA of the CDR3 is TGTGCCAGCAGGCACGGGACCTCCTACGAGCAGTACTTC.

This sequence joins TRBV12-3 or TRBV12-4 and TRBJ1-1; no clear D. Trimming shortened V by 5 bases and J by 6 bases, and 10 bases separated the two germline ends. The CDR3 consists of 12 residues. Here the CDR3 DNA reads TGTGCCAGCAGTGACTTGGAGGCTGAAGCTTTCTTT. Protein: CASSDLEAEAFF.

This chain links TRBV11-1 with TRBJ1-1, with 7 bases aligning to TRBD1. V lost 2 bases, J lost 3 bases, and 6 bases stayed unmatched. The CDR3 covers 15 residues. Per germline, CDR1 SGHAT and CDR2 FQDESV (reference sequence). Here the CDR3 reads CASSLYVRGDTEAFF. The CDR3 nucleotides are TGTGCCAGCAGCTTATACGTCAGGGGGGACACTGAAGCTTTCTTT. Based on the CDR3 plus reference TRBV11-1 and TRBJ1-1, the full variable domain is EAEVAQSPRYKITEKSQAVAFWCDPISGHATLYWYRQILGQGPELLVQFQDESVVDDSQLPKDRFSAERLKGVDSTLKIQPAELGDSAMYLCASSLYVRGDTEAFFGQGTRLTVV.

The chain recombines TRBV27 with TRBJ2-3; 8 positions agree with TRBD2. This CDR3 has 17 residues. V dropped 6 bases and J dropped 0; count of bases not matched to a gene: 11. Germline lookup yields CDR1 MNHEY and CDR2 SMNVEV (reference sequence). The CDR3 bases are TGTGCCAGCAGCCCCCTCCCGGGACTAGAAAGCACAGATACGCAGTATTTT. Translated, it gives CASSPLPGLESTDTQYF.

DNA for the CDR3: TGTGCCAGCAGTTGGGGACGCGGAGACACCATATATTTT. The encoded protein is CASSWGRGDTIYF. The chain couples TRBV5-5 to TRBJ1-3; TRBD1 might be the D (5 bases). This CDR3 is built from 13 residues. The V gene's germline CDR1 is SGHKS and CDR2 YYEKEE (reference sequence). Between the trimmed V and J ends, which lost 5 bases and 8 bases, there was a span of 14 bases.

This chain joins TRBV5-4 and TRBJ2-1; the D gene is possibly TRBD1 (6 bases). The V and J ends lost 4 bases and 7 bases respectively, with 18 bases between them. This CDR3 contains 15 residues. In germline, CDR1 is SGHNT, CDR2 YYREEE (reference sequence). The CDR3 protein is CASSGPGRGSNEQFF. The DNA of the CDR3 is TGTGCCAGCAGCGGCCCCGGCAGGGGTTCGAATGAGCAGTTCTTC.

The rearrangement uses TRBV5-5 and TRBJ2-7; D may be TRBD1 (7 bases). Germline V gives CDR1 SGHKS, CDR2 YYEKEE (reference sequence). The CDR3 sequence is 15 residues long. V lost 2 bases, J lost 6 bases, and 18 bases lay in between. The CDR3 DNA reads TGTGCCAGCAGCTTATTCGTGGCGGAGGGGGCCGAGCAGTACTTC. Amino acids: CASSLFVAEGAEQYF.

The chain carries TRBV18 and TRBJ1-1; no clear D. The CDR3 spans 13 residues. CDR1 KGHSH and CDR2 LQKENI come from the germline V gene. The V end lost 6 bases, the J end lost 1 base, and 9 bases lay between the germline ends. The DNA for the CDR3 is TGTGCCAGCTCCCCGGACTCGAACACTGAAGCTTTCTTT. This gives the protein CASSPDSNTEAFF.

This clone was seen a few times. This sequence joins TRBV20-1 and TRBJ2-7; D not resolved. There are 11 residues in the CDR3. Trimming pared 3 bases from V and 4 bases from J, leaving 7 bases between. Germline CDR1 DFQATT, CDR2 SNEGSKA (reference sequence). CDR3 in amino acids: CSARDGYEQYF. The CDR3 DNA is TGCAGTGCTAGGGACGGGTACGAGCAGTACTTC.

This chain joins TRBV6-5 and TRBJ1-1; D remains unclear. CDR3 size: 12 residues. Germline V gene lookup returns CDR1 MNHEY and CDR2 SVGAGI. The germline V and J ends were trimmed by 6 bases and 6 bases, with 11 bases remaining between them. For the CDR3, the DNA is TGTGCCAGCAGCCTCAGTGAGGCTGAAGCTTTCTTT. Its translation is CASSLSEAEAFF.

The rearrangement uses TRBV5-1 and TRBJ1-4; a weak D match, TRBD1 (5 bases). CDR3 length: 17 amino acids. V gave up 4 bases and J gave up 4 bases, with 20 bases separating them. Germline V gene sequence: CDR1 SGHRS, CDR2 YFSETQ. The CDR3 is CASSPRGAGQSNEKLFF. The CDR3 coding sequence is TGCGCCAGCAGCCCGAGGGGTGCCGGGCAGAGTAATGAAAAACTGTTTTTT.

V is TRBV28 and J is TRBJ1-4; D is unclear. The CDR3 sequence is 13 residues long. Germline values: CDR1 MDHEN, CDR2 SYDVKM. V lost 3 bases and J lost 5, with 7 bases in between. The CDR3 reads CASSLVLNEKLFF. The CDR3, as DNA: TGTGCCAGCAGTTTGGTGCTGAATGAAAAACTGTTTTTT.

The chain is built from TRBV5-6 and TRBJ2-2; 9 bases align to TRBD1. Germline V CDR1 and CDR2: SGHDT, YYEEEE. The CDR3 totals 16 residues. V trimming: 2 bases; J trimming: 2 bases; junction bases outside the gene matches: 4. Here the CDR3 reads CASSFGGQGNTGELFF. The CDR3, as DNA: TGTGCCAGCAGCTTTGGGGGACAGGGCAACACCGGGGAGCTGTTTTTT.